This T cell receptor (beta chain) derives from a study of blood T cell repertoires in COVID-19. In this sample, this clone turned up once. Generated by immunoSEQ multiplex PCR, the TCRdb table keeps only in-frame clones and is missing some. The table shows roughly 290,000 clones, with roughly nine tenths occurring only once. The cohort comprised adults aged about 18 to 100 years residing in about 25 US areas. Which cohort a participant joined came from the clinical history participants gave. The sequence came from a woman in her thirties or forties who had recovered from COVID-19. The sample consisted of PBMCs or T cells enriched from blood (not recorded which).

CDR3 in DNA: TGTGCCAGCAGCTTAGTGGCCAGAAACGAGCAGTACTTC. This codes for CASSLVARNEQYF. V and J are TRBV7-9 and TRBJ2-7; D remains unclear. Germline CDR1 SEHNR, CDR2 FQNEAQ (reference sequence). There are 13 residues in the CDR3. V lost 1 base to trimming and J lost 5 bases, with 9 bases between them.